A single sample is the source of the 29 T cell receptor beta chains below, sequenced in a study of blood T cell repertoires in COVID-19. Libraries were prepared by immunoSEQ multiplex PCR; TCRdb keeps only in-frame clonotypes and omits some of them. The data show 40,000 to 60,000 clones, 70% to 90% seen once. Sample: peripheral blood. The receptors were sampled from a man older than 75 with active COVID-19.

Only a few counts were recorded for this clone. The V call is TRBV28, the J call TRBJ1-5, with D unclear. Germline V gives CDR1 MDHEN, CDR2 SYDVKM. The length of the CDR3 is 12 residues. Trimming pared 6 bases from V and 3 bases from J, leaving 6 bases between. CDR3 nucleotides: TGTGCCAGCAGACAGACCAATCAGCCCCAGCATTTT. It encodes CASRQTNQPQHF.

The chain links TRBV9 to TRBJ2-3, with TRBD2 identical over 8 bases. Germline V gene lookup returns CDR1 SGDLS and CDR2 YYNGEE. The ends lost 2 bases at V and 0 bases at J; junction bases unmatched: 5. This CDR3 is 16 amino acids long. CDR3 loop: CASSVRLASSTDTQYF. CDR3 nucleotides: TGTGCCAGCAGCGTCCGACTAGCGTCTAGCACAGATACGCAGTATTTT.

The chain combines TRBV9 with TRBJ2-3, with a tentative D call TRBD2 (7 bases). The CDR3 has 15 residues. The germline V gene has CDR1 SGDLS and CDR2 YYNGEE. V lost 3 bases and J 7 bases, leaving 18 bases between the germline ends. DNA of the CDR3: TGTGCCAGCAGCGAAGGGGGAGGCGGGAGTTATACGCAGTATTTT. It yields the protein CASSEGGGGSYTQYF.

The V and J genes are TRBV11-2 and TRBJ2-1, with 11 nucleotides matching TRBD2. The length of the CDR3 is 17 residues. Germline lookup yields CDR1 SGHAT and CDR2 FQNNGV. Trimming at V came to 6 bases and at J to 2 bases, leaving 9 bases not matched to a gene. CDR3 DNA sequence: TGTGCCAGCAGATTATGGGTAGCGGGAGGGACCTACAATGAGCAGTTCTTC. It specifies CASRLWVAGGTYNEQFF.

The chain combines TRBV18 with TRBJ2-1; D possibly corresponds to TRBD2 (5 bases). The CDR3 loop spans 15 amino acids. Germline V gene data show CDR1 as KGHSH and CDR2 as LQKENI. The V end lost 0 bases, the J end lost 7 bases, and 13 bases lay between the germline ends. The CDR3 spells CASSPPGVFGNEQFF. In nucleotides, the CDR3 is TGTGCCAGCTCACCACCGGGAGTGTTCGGGAATGAGCAGTTCTTC.

The genes are TRBV24-1 and TRBJ2-1, with a weak D call TRBD2 (6 bases). The CDR3 length is 14 residues. V lost 5 bases, J lost 7 bases, and 14 bases lay in between. Germline loops: CDR1 KGHDR, CDR2 SFDVKD. Here the CDR3 DNA reads TGTGCCACCAGTGGGAAGGCTAGCGTAAATGAGCAGTTCTTC. Its protein is CATSGKASVNEQFF.

This clone was observed a single time. This rearrangement joins TRBV11-2 to TRBJ2-1, with a tentative D call TRBD2 (6 bases). Germline CDR1 and CDR2: SGHAT and FQNNGV. There are 15 residues in the CDR3. V was shortened by 1 base and J by 4 bases, with 11 bases between the two germline ends. For the CDR3, the DNA is TGTGCCAGCAGCTTAGGTAGCGGCCTATACAATGAGCAGTTCTTC. This codes for CASSLGSGLYNEQFF.

This clone was recorded a few times. The chain is built from TRBV3-1 (or the pseudogene TRBV3-2) and TRBJ2-7; the D is unclear. The CDR3 loop spans 14 amino acids. Between the trimmed V and J ends, which lost 0 bases and 2 bases, there was a span of 8 bases. Germline lookup yields CDR1 LGHDT and CDR2 YNNKEL (reference sequence). The CDR3 coding sequence is TGTGCCAGCAGCCAAGATTTGGGCCCCTACGAGCAGTACTTC. Residues: CASSQDLGPYEQYF.

This rearrangement joins TRBV4-1 to TRBJ2-1; 11 positions agree with TRBD2. Germline CDR1 is MGHRA and CDR2 is YSYEKL. The CDR3 loop spans 16 amino acids. With V trimmed by 1 base and J by 2 bases, 1 base remained unmatched. DNA for the CDR3: TGCGCCAGCAGCCAAGTAGCGGGAGGGGCCTACAATGAGCAGTTCTTC. Its protein is CASSQVAGGAYNEQFF.

This clone occurred once. The chain has TRBV2 and TRBJ1-5; D gene ambiguous. Germline assignment: CDR1 SNHLY and CDR2 FYNNEI. The CDR3 loop spans 12 amino acids. V shed 4 bases and J shed 6 bases, with 7 bases lying between them. CDR3 protein: CASSVFSQPQHF. The CDR3 DNA reads as TGTGCCAGCAGTGTCTTTAGTCAGCCCCAGCATTTT. The full variable domain, completed using reference TRBV2 and TRBJ1-5, is EPEVTQTPSHQVTQMGQEVILRCVPISNHLYFYWYRQILGQKVEFLVSFYNNEISEKSEIFDDQFSVERPDGSNFTLKIRSTKLEDSAMYFCASSVFSQPQHFGDGTRLSIL.

The sample holds one count of this clone. The chain uses TRBV7-2 and TRBJ2-3; D gene uncertain. Looked up from germline, CDR1 is SGHTA and CDR2 is FQGNSA. Trimming removed 2 bases at V and 2 bases at J, with 5 bases between. The CDR3 extends over 13 amino acids. DNA for the CDR3: TGTGCCAGCAGCTTACAAAACACAGATACGCAGTATTTT. This gives the protein CASSLQNTDTQYF. Combining the CDR3 with reference TRBV7-2 and TRBJ2-3 gives the whole variable domain GAGVSQSPSNKVTEKGKDVELRCDPISGHTALYWYRQSLGQGLEFLIYFQGNSAPDKSGLPSDRFSAERTGGSVSTLTIQRTQQEDSAVYLCASSLQNTDTQYFGPGTRLTVL.

The CDR3 is CASSKEQRKETQYF. CDR3 nucleotides: TGTGCCAGCAGTAAGGAACAGCGGAAAGAGACCCAGTACTTC. The chain has TRBV6-5 and TRBJ2-5, with D perhaps TRBD2 (5 bases). Trimming took off 5 bases at V and 3 bases at J, with 13 bases between the two ends. The CDR3 extends over 14 amino acids. The germline V gene encodes CDR1 MNHEY and CDR2 SVGAGI.

The chain uses TRBV27 and TRBJ1-4, with D possibly TRBD1 on 5 matching bases. Trimming cost V 5 bases and J 4 bases, with 11 bases left between them. From germline, CDR1 is MNHEY and CDR2 SMNVEV (reference sequence). The CDR3 is 14 residues long. The CDR3 is CASSRAGFNEKLFF. CDR3 in DNA: TGTGCCAGCAGTAGGGCAGGGTTTAATGAAAAACTGTTTTTT.

This sequence joins TRBV5-6 and TRBJ2-1; 9 bases fit TRBD2. The CDR3 has 15 residues. Germline V gives CDR1 SGHDT, CDR2 YYEEEE. After removal of 0 bases from V and 8 bases from J, the junction contained 6 bases not matched to a gene. This CDR3 is CASSLVASGIDEQFF. The CDR3 nucleotides are TGTGCCAGCAGCTTGGTCGCTAGCGGGATCGATGAGCAGTTCTTC.

This chain uses TRBV5-4 with TRBJ2-3; D might be TRBD2 (7 bases). CDR1 and CDR2 (germline): SGHNT, YYREEE (reference sequence). This CDR3 is 17 amino acids long. V lost 1 base, J lost 5 bases, and 20 bases lay in between. CDR3 bases: TGTGCCAGCAGCTTGACTCCTGGGAGGGGGGATGGAGATACGCAGTATTTT. It codes for CASSLTPGRGDGDTQYF.

The V call is TRBV7-2, the J call TRBJ1-5, with 8 bases lining up with TRBD1. The CDR3 totals 16 residues. V lost 3 bases to trimming and J lost 4 bases; unmatched junction nucleotides: 8. Germline loops: CDR1 SGHTA, CDR2 FQGNSA. DNA of the CDR3: TGTGCCAGCAGCTTGACGTCGGACAGGGTTAATCAGCCCCAGCATTTT. Protein sequence: CASSLTSDRVNQPQHF. Based on the CDR3 plus reference TRBV7-2 and TRBJ1-5, the full variable domain is GAGVSQSPSNKVTEKGKDVELRCDPISGHTALYWYRQSLGQGLEFLIYFQGNSAPDKSGLPSDRFSAERTGGSVSTLTIQRTQQEDSAVYLCASSLTSDRVNQPQHFGDGTRLSIL.

The chain is built from TRBV3-1 (or the pseudogene TRBV3-2) and TRBJ2-2; unclear D gene. CDR1 is LGHDT, CDR2 YNNKEL, per germline (reference sequence). V lost 0 bases and J lost 5, with 7 bases in between. This CDR3 has 14 residues. The CDR3 sequence: CASSQESSTGELFF. The CDR3 bases are TGTGCCAGCAGCCAAGAGTCCTCTACCGGGGAGCTGTTTTTT.

This clone has only one observation. This chain joins TRBV7-8 and TRBJ1-5; 9 nucleotides agree with TRBD1. CDR3 length: 15 amino acids. After removal of 5 bases from V and 4 bases from J, the junction contained 6 bases not matched to a gene. Germline V lookup: CDR1 SGHVS, CDR2 FQNEAQ. CDR3 coding DNA: TGTGCCAGCAGCCTTGACAGGGGGTTGAATCAGCCCCAGCATTTT. This codes for CASSLDRGLNQPQHF.

The rearrangement uses TRBV7-2 and TRBJ2-2; the match to TRBD2 covers 8 bases. The germline V gene has CDR1 SGHTA and CDR2 FQGNSA. The CDR3 contains 16 residues. V gave up 1 base and J gave up 5 bases; unmatched junction bases: 6. The CDR3 sequence: CASSLVASGSTGELFF. The CDR3 DNA reads TGTGCCAGCAGCTTAGTAGCTAGCGGGTCTACCGGGGAGCTGTTTTTT.

This chain connects TRBV2 to TRBJ2-5, with 8 bases identical to TRBD1. The CDR3 length is 13 residues. Germline loops: CDR1 SNHLY, CDR2 FYNNEI. Losses at the gene ends were 6 bases for V and 6 bases for J; bases not matched to a gene: 6. The CDR3 region is CASSADRVKTQYF. Written as DNA, the CDR3 is TGTGCCAGCAGCGCGGACAGGGTAAAGACCCAGTACTTC.

This chain connects TRBV10-3 to TRBJ2-1, with D maybe TRBD2 (6 bases). The CDR3 totals 12 residues. Germline CDR1 is ENHRY and CDR2 is SYGVKD. Trimming left V 2 bases short and J 8 bases short, with 7 bases between. In nucleotides, the CDR3 is TGTGCCATCAGTGAGGCTAGCGATGAGCAGTTCTTC. Translation gives CAISEASDEQFF.

This chain uses TRBV2 with TRBJ1-1; perhaps TRBD1 as D (6 bases). The CDR3 loop spans 14 amino acids. V lost 7 bases and J 0 bases, leaving 12 bases between the germline ends. In germline, CDR1 is SNHLY, CDR2 FYNNEI. CDR3 sequence (DNA): TGTGCCAGCATAATCAGGGGAATGAACACTGAAGCTTTCTTT. It yields the protein CASIIRGMNTEAFF.

This clone has a handful of counts. Here the CDR3 DNA reads TGCAGTGCTAGATATGGAGGGATGAGGCATTTT. Translated: CSARYGGMRHF. The chain employs TRBV20-1 and TRBJ1-5, with no clear D. The germline V and J ends were trimmed by 2 bases and 15 bases, with 14 bases remaining between them. There are 11 residues in the CDR3. The V gene's germline CDR1 is DFQATT and CDR2 SNEGSKA (reference sequence).

CDR3 nucleotides: TGTGCCAGCTCGTGGGGGCTCGACGAGCAGTACTTC. Translating gives CASSWGLDEQYF. This chain joins TRBV25-1 and TRBJ2-7; TRBD1 might be the D (6 bases). CDR3 length: 12 residues. Trimming removed 8 bases at V and 5 bases at J, with 13 bases between. Germline V gives CDR1 MGHDK, CDR2 SYGVNS.

This clone was detected once. The rearrangement links TRBV19 to TRBJ2-6, with 12 bases lining up with TRBD2. The CDR3 totals 21 residues. V shed 7 bases, J shed 2 bases, and the junction held 18 bases outside the gene matches. Germline CDR1 LNHDA, CDR2 SQIVND (reference sequence). The CDR3 sequence is CASTGLVTSGSLWPGANVLTF. In nucleotides, the CDR3 is TGTGCCAGTACGGGATTAGTGACTAGCGGGAGTCTTTGGCCTGGGGCCAACGTCCTGACTTTC.

This clone was observed once. The chain has TRBV5-1 and TRBJ1-6, with D uncertain. Germline loops: CDR1 SGHRS, CDR2 YFSETQ. The CDR3 is 15 amino acids. The ends were cut back, 1 base at V and 8 bases at J, with 13 bases in the middle. The CDR3 loop reads CASSLKSRADSPLHF. The CDR3 nucleotides are TGCGCCAGCAGCTTGAAATCGAGGGCGGATTCACCCCTCCACTTT.

The chain couples TRBV7-9 to TRBJ2-7; TRBD1 might be the D (6 bases). This CDR3 spans 13 amino acids. From germline, CDR1 is SEHNR and CDR2 FQNEAQ (reference sequence). V was pared by 5 bases and J by 3 bases, with 11 bases between. Written as DNA, the CDR3 is TGTGCCAGCAGCCCAGGACAGCGCTACGAGCAGTACTTC. It specifies CASSPGQRYEQYF.

The rearrangement uses TRBV6-4 and TRBJ2-7; 13 bases line up with TRBD2. The J segment lost 4 bases and the V segment lost 7 bases, leaving 19 bases of the junction unmatched. This CDR3 is 19 amino acids long. CDR1 and CDR2 (germline): MRHNA, SNTAGT. The CDR3 loop reads CASTNRTSGRRGLRYEQYF. The CDR3 region has the DNA TGTGCCAGCACCAATCGGACTAGCGGGAGACGCGGGCTAAGGTACGAGCAGTACTTC.

The gene calls are TRBV13 and TRBJ2-7; 7 bases are shared with TRBD2. This CDR3 has 14 residues. Germline CDR1 is PRHDT and CDR2 is FYEKMQ (reference sequence). V shed 6 bases and J 5 bases; nucleotides not matched to a gene: 10. The DNA for the CDR3 is TGTGCCAGCAGGGGCAGCGGGATACCCCACGAGCAGTACTTC. This encodes CASRGSGIPHEQYF.